This T cell receptor beta chain was observed in a study of T-cell memory formation after mild COVID-19. Each CDR3 protein is one row after TCRdb ran MiXCR on the 5' RACE reads. The table records fewer than 550,000 distinct CDR3 sequences, about 20% of them present only once. Only a few counts were recorded for this clonotype. The antigen is unknown. Overall study results and limits: From day 15 to 85, contracting clones were balanced between CD4 and CD8, whereas later expanders leaned toward CD4+.

CDR1 is DFQATT and CDR2 is SNEGSKA in the germline V gene (reference sequence). The V gene lost 0 bases and the J gene lost 0 bases, with 11 bases spanning the gap. The CDR3 spans 15 residues. The sample was PBMCs or a T cell subset sorted from them (not recorded which). V gene TRBV20-1 combines with J gene TRBJ1-1; no reliable D call. The source is an adult woman who had mild COVID-19 (a few samples of this study predate the infection). Cell type and time point are not known. This CDR3 is CSARDQEGMNTEAFF. The CDR3 DNA reads TGCAGTGCTAGAGATCAGGAGGGAATGAACACTGAAGCTTTCTTT.